This T cell receptor beta chain is from a study of blood T cell repertoires in COVID-19. For the study at large: Whether acute or convalescent, the COVID-19 samples came from the United States, Italy and Spain. PBMCs, B-cell-depleted T cells, or T cells were the source of the cDNA or gDNA that made up the material.

This clone was observed a single time. Trimming removed 1 base from V and 5 bases from J; junction bases left unmatched: 10. Germline-derived CDR1 and CDR2 are SGHTA and FQGNSA. The CDR3 totals 16 residues. In the original processing: Reference gene primer amplification gave nucleated cell count estimates. Here immunoSEQ multiplex PCR was the method, and the copy in TCRdb shows in-frame clones only, minus some. The V and J calls and clone size are taken from that table; D and trimming were inferred from the DNA. The sample comprises just over 25,000 clones, roughly 88% of which are singletons, and 15% to 20% rests with the top ten.

This receptor was obtained from a man between 65 and 85 years old with acute or convalescent COVID-19. The sequenced material came from peripheral blood. This chain uses TRBV7-2 with TRBJ1-2; 7 bases are shared with TRBD1. The CDR3, as DNA: TGTGCCAGCAGCTTAGTTGGAGGGGGCTATGGGTATGGCTACACCTTC. As protein: CASSLVGGGYGYGYTF.